This T cell receptor (beta chain) stems from a study of cytomegalovirus exposure and HLA in healthy donors. Regarding donors, all were healthy bone marrow donors. This clone was detected only a few times. Its specificity is unknown. The PCR used 60 Vbeta and 13 Jbeta primers. Only in-frame clones appear in the TCRdb table, and some are missing; sequencing was by immunoSEQ multiplex PCR. The sample contains about 160,000 clones, 63% of which appear only once. Broader study findings: Most of the TCR beta V segments (in an earlier analysis) were productive either about 90% or about 30% of the time. Researchers catalogued some 160 TCR beta chains as cytomegalovirus-associated. Association of a missense DCLRE1C variant with TCR beta V- and J-gene trimming was reported in a later analysis.

The CDR3 covers 16 residues. The sequencing sample was made of PBMCs. The chain combines TRBV21-1 with TRBJ2-1; the D segment call TRBD2 is taken from the table without a DNA check. TRBV21-1 is a pseudogene locus. The source of this sequence is a woman in her sixties or seventies in good health and CMV-seropositive. CDR3 loop: CASSKAGAGVVNEQFF. Written as DNA, the CDR3 is TGTGCCAGCAGCAAAGCAGGAGCGGGAGTGGTAAATGAGCAGTTCTTC.